This TCR beta chain emerged from a study of tumor-infiltrating lymphocytes in localized non-small cell lung cancer. At the level of the study: Each patient gave resected tumor and non-adjacent uninvolved lung tissue.

The data were produced by immunoSEQ multiplex PCR, yet TCRdb's version contains in-frame clones alone and is incomplete. The data contain 21,000 or so clones, about 80% of them singletons. As regards this clone: What it binds is unknown.

The study's findings and limits: Not all patients were TCR sequenced, owing to tissue quantity. No link was found between tumor T-cell fraction and recurrence-free survival.

The germline CDR1 and CDR2 sequences are MNHNS and SASEGT. The CDR3 consists of 12 residues. V dropped 1 base and J dropped 9 bases, with 7 bases sitting between them. The clonotype originates from a human donor with non-small cell lung cancer. The sample taken for sequencing was lung tumor tissue. This rearrangement joins TRBV6-1 to TRBJ1-5; D not certain. Here the CDR3 reads CASSEGRGPQHF. The CDR3 region has the DNA TGTGCCAGCAGTGAAGGGAGAGGGCCCCAGCATTTT.